Following are 10 T cell receptor beta chains from one sample sequenced in a study of cytomegalovirus exposure and HLA in healthy donors. The PCR ran on 60 Vbeta and 13 Jbeta primers. The table came from immunoSEQ multiplex PCR; TCRdb's copy has only in-frame clones and leaves some out. The sample contains fewer than 150,000 clones, roughly three quarters of which appear only once. Source material: PBMCs. Receptor source: a woman in her thirties in good health and CMV-seronegative.

The chain employs TRBV2 and TRBJ1-4, with TRBD1 identical over 10 bases. Germline CDR1 and CDR2: SNHLY and FYNNEI. V trimming: 9 bases; J trimming: 8 bases; junction bases outside the gene matches: 9. The CDR3 covers 14 residues. The CDR3: CASSGQGSLEKLFF. In DNA, the CDR3 is TGTGCCAGTTCGGGACAGGGGAGTCTCGAAAAACTGTTTTTT.

The rearrangement joins TRBV19 to TRBJ1-5; TRBD1 aligns across 8 bases. CDR3 size: 15 residues. Per germline, CDR1 LNHDA and CDR2 SQIVND (reference sequence). The trim removed 10 bases at V and 4 bases at J, leaving 12 bases unmatched. The CDR3 sequence is CATAGGVHRNQPQHF. The CDR3 region has the DNA TGTGCCACCGCAGGGGGCGTTCATAGGAATCAGCCCCAGCATTTT.

The chain couples TRBV18 to TRBJ2-3, with D possibly TRBD1 on 5 matching bases. V gave up 0 bases and J gave up 3 bases, with 16 bases separating them. Germline loops: CDR1 KGHSH, CDR2 LQKENI. This CDR3 is 17 amino acids long. CDR3 DNA: TGTGCCAGCTCACCACCGAACAGGCAGCTACCTACAGATACGCAGTATTTT. This gives the protein CASSPPNRQLPTDTQYF.

V gene TRBV6-1 combines with J gene TRBJ2-1; 12 nucleotides align to TRBD2. CDR3 length equals 18 residues. V lost 4 bases, J lost 4 bases, and 11 bases stayed unmatched. The V gene's germline CDR1 is MNHNS and CDR2 SASEGT. CDR3 in amino acids: CASSGFRRTSGEYNEQFF. CDR3 sequence (DNA): TGTGCCAGCAGTGGGTTTCGAAGGACTAGCGGGGAATACAATGAGCAGTTCTTC.

DNA of the CDR3: TGTGCCAGCAGCCTAACTAGCGGGAGTTCCTACGAGCAGTACTTC. It translates to CASSLTSGSSYEQYF. The chain carries TRBV7-2 and TRBJ2-7, with 11 bases matching TRBD2. V dropped 5 bases and J dropped 1; count of bases not matched to a gene: 4. The CDR3 covers 15 residues. CDR1 and CDR2 from the germline V gene are SGHTA and FQGNSA. Supplemented by reference TRBV7-2 and TRBJ2-7, the full variable domain reads GAGVSQSPSNKVTEKGKDVELRCDPISGHTALYWYRQSLGQGLEFLIYFQGNSAPDKSGLPSDRFSAERTGGSVSTLTIQRTQQEDSAVYLCASSLTSGSSYEQYFGPGTRLTVT.

The V call is TRBV5-4, the J call TRBJ2-5, with 11 positions matching TRBD2. Per germline, CDR1 SGHNT and CDR2 YYREEE (reference sequence). The junction had 4 bases not matched to a gene; V was cut back by 0 bases and J by 3 bases. The CDR3 extends over 16 amino acids. CDR3 bases: TGTGCCAGCAGCTTGGGACTAGCGGGGTTTAAAGAGACCCAGTACTTC. Its translation is CASSLGLAGFKETQYF.

The chain uses TRBV19 and TRBJ1-4; D is possibly TRBD1 (6 bases). This CDR3 is built from 14 residues. The V and J ends lost 6 bases and 4 bases respectively, with 12 bases between them. Germline V gives CDR1 LNHDA, CDR2 SQIVND (reference sequence). The CDR3 sequence is CASSDRSLNEKLFF. CDR3 DNA sequence: TGTGCCAGTAGCGACAGGTCCCTTAATGAAAAACTGTTTTTT.

The V gene is TRBV28, the J gene TRBJ1-2, with D maybe TRBD1 (5 bases). The V gene lost 5 bases and the J gene lost 3 bases, with 10 bases spanning the gap. CDR1 MDHEN and CDR2 SYDVKM come from the germline V gene. The CDR3 loop spans 13 amino acids. The CDR3 DNA follows: TGTGCCAGCAGTCGAGACAGCTACTATGGCTACACCTTC. It codes for CASSRDSYYGYTF.

V gene TRBV6-4 combines with J gene TRBJ2-1; D perhaps matches TRBD2 (6 bases). Trimming cost V 0 bases and J 9 bases, with 24 bases left between them. Germline V CDR1 and CDR2: MRHNA, SNTAGT. The CDR3 covers 18 residues. The CDR3: CASSDSPPGGGAKFEQFF. The DNA of the CDR3 is TGTGCCAGCAGTGACTCCCCGCCGGGTGGCGGGGCGAAGTTTGAGCAGTTCTTC.

This clone was picked up a small number of times. The chain couples TRBV9 to TRBJ1-3; TRBD1 matches 7 bases. Trimming at V came to 5 bases and at J to 2 bases, leaving 4 bases not matched to a gene. The CDR3 spans 14 residues. From germline, CDR1 is SGDLS and CDR2 YYNGEE. CDR3 coding DNA: TGTGCCAGCAGACCGGGGACAGCTGGAAACACCATATATTTT. Translating it yields CASRPGTAGNTIYF.